The next 27 T cell receptor beta chains were all read from a single sample in a study of radiation and T cells in renal cell carcinoma. Libraries were prepared by immunoSEQ multiplex PCR; TCRdb keeps only in-frame clonotypes and omits some of them. The profile covers tens of thousands of clones, with over 70% appearing a single time and about a third taken by the ten largest. Time point indicated: blood 2 weeks post-SBRT. Treatment indicated: 15 Gy SBRT to primary tumor, nephrectomy 4 weeks later. This material consisted of blood, taken from a patient whose treatment included radiotherapy and nephrectomy. Receptors were obtained from a man in his sixties with renal cell carcinoma.

This chain joins TRBV7-8 and TRBJ1-2; 7 nucleotides agree with TRBD1. CDR3 length equals 16 residues. Germline CDR1 reads SGHVS; CDR2 reads FQNEAQ. The junction had 5 bases not matched to a gene; V was cut back by 1 base and J by 0 bases. CDR3 coding DNA: TGTGCCAGCAGCTTAGGCGGACAGGAGTCTAACTATGGCTACACCTTC. Translated: CASSLGGQESNYGYTF. The whole variable domain, remainder taken from reference TRBV7-8 and TRBJ1-2, is GAGVSQSPRYKVAKRGQDVALRCDPISGHVSLFWYQQALGQGPEFLTYFQNEAQLDKSGLPSDRFFAERPEGSVSTLKIQRTQQEDSAVYLCASSLGGQESNYGYTFGSGTRLTVV.

V is TRBV19 and J is TRBJ1-2; no reliable D call. Germline-derived CDR1 and CDR2 are LNHDA and SQIVND (reference sequence). The CDR3 totals 16 residues. Trimming pared 5 bases from V and 4 bases from J, leaving 20 bases between. This CDR3 is CASSSGPNRKTYGYTF. CDR3 nucleotides: TGTGCCAGTAGTTCTGGGCCAAATCGAAAGACCTATGGCTACACCTTC.

The CDR3 region is CASSINTEAFF. CDR3 DNA: TGTGCCAGCAGTATCAACACTGAAGCTTTCTTT. V usage is TRBV2 and J usage is TRBJ1-1, with D unresolved. Germline CDR1 reads SNHLY; CDR2 reads FYNNEI. Trimming shortened V by 5 bases and J by 2 bases, and 3 bases separated the two germline ends. The CDR3 covers 11 residues.

The chain uses TRBV5-1 and TRBJ2-7; D is possibly TRBD1 (6 bases). Germline-derived CDR1 and CDR2 are SGHRS and YFSETQ. There are 12 residues in the CDR3. Trimming took 6 bases from V and 4 from J, leaving 11 bases between them. CDR3 DNA sequence: TGCGCCAGCACAGGGGCAGGATACGAGCAGTACTTC. Translation gives CASTGAGYEQYF.

The CDR3 DNA sequence: TGTGCCAGCATGAAGGACACATTGAACACTGAAGCTTTCTTT. Its protein is CASMKDTLNTEAFF. The rearrangement uses TRBV7-9 and TRBJ1-1, with a tentative D call TRBD1 (5 bases). The CDR3 covers 14 residues. Per germline, CDR1 SEHNR and CDR2 FQNEAQ (reference sequence). The V end lost 7 bases, the J end lost 0 bases, and 12 bases lay between the germline ends.

The gene calls are TRBV6-1 and TRBJ1-2; D remains ambiguous. V was cut by 7 bases and J by 2 bases, with 8 bases left in between. CDR3 length: 12 amino acids. Germline CDR1 MNHNS, CDR2 SASEGT. The CDR3 reads CASTIDNYGYTF. The CDR3 bases are TGTGCCAGCACCATCGACAACTATGGCTACACCTTC.

This clone is judged medium-sized. The chain recombines TRBV6-5 with TRBJ2-7; possibly TRBD1 for D (6 bases). V dropped 7 bases and J dropped 2 bases, with 12 bases sitting between them. Germline V gene sequence: CDR1 MNHEY, CDR2 SVGAGI. The CDR3 runs 13 residues. The CDR3 bases are TGTGCCAGCACTGGACAGCCCGCCTACGAGCAGTACTTC. It specifies CASTGQPAYEQYF.

J is TRBJ1-3 and V is TRBV7-9; D is uncertain. Deletions cut 5 bases from V and 4 bases from J, with 6 bases between. Germline CDR1 and CDR2: SEHNR and FQNEAQ (reference sequence). The CDR3 is 12 amino acids. The CDR3 region is CASSLPGNTIYF. CDR3 in DNA: TGTGCCAGCAGCCTCCCAGGAAACACCATATATTTT.

V and J are TRBV16 and TRBJ1-5, with 9 bases lining up with TRBD1. Trimming removed 4 bases from V and 6 bases from J; junction bases left unmatched: 7. This CDR3 has 15 amino acids. CDR1 and CDR2 from the germline V gene are KGHSY and FQNENV. CDR3 bases: TGTGCCAGCAGCCTCGCCGGGACAGGGCGTCAGCCCCAGCATTTT. Translating gives CASSLAGTGRQPQHF.

The V and J genes are TRBV2 and TRBJ1-2; D is undetermined. The V gene's germline CDR1 is SNHLY and CDR2 FYNNEI. Deletions cut 6 bases from V and 1 base from J, with 6 bases between. This CDR3 region has 12 residues. The CDR3 bases are TGTGCCAGCAGCGTGGGTAACTATGGCTACACCTTC. Amino acid sequence: CASSVGNYGYTF.

The J gene is TRBJ2-7, the V gene TRBV10-3; D assignment may be TRBD1 or TRBD2 (5 bases each). With 3 bases removed from V and 0 bases from J, the gap between germline ends came to 12 bases. The CDR3 covers 15 residues. Germline V lookup: CDR1 ENHRY, CDR2 SYGVKD. The chain's CDR3 is CAISDRAGSSYEQYF. The DNA for the CDR3 is TGTGCCATCAGTGACAGAGCAGGGAGCTCCTACGAGCAGTACTTC.

The rearrangement joins TRBV9 to TRBJ2-1; TRBD2 matches at 9 bases. Germline V gene data show CDR1 as SGDLS and CDR2 as YYNGEE. CDR3 size: 16 residues. V shed 0 bases and J 5 bases; nucleotides not matched to a gene: 6. The CDR3 DNA sequence: TGTGCCAGCAGCGTAGTAAGCGGGAGGACCAACAATGAGCAGTTCTTC. Translated, it gives CASSVVSGRTNNEQFF.

The chain is built from TRBV27 and TRBJ1-2, with TRBD1 matching 9 bases. The germline CDR1 and CDR2 sequences are MNHEY and SMNVEV (reference sequence). The CDR3 has 15 residues. The J segment lost 5 bases and the V segment lost 7 bases, leaving 11 bases of the junction unmatched. The CDR3 DNA sequence: TGTGCCAGCAAACCCGGGACAGGGAATAGGTATGGCTACACCTTC. This gives the protein CASKPGTGNRYGYTF.

The chain combines TRBV30 with TRBJ1-1; no clear D gene. With 3 bases removed from V and 6 bases from J, the gap between germline ends came to 8 bases. Germline V gene lookup returns CDR1 GTSNPN and CDR2 SVGIG (reference sequence). CDR3 length: 11 residues. The CDR3 sequence: CAWRVVAEAFF. The CDR3 DNA reads TGTGCCTGGAGGGTCGTGGCTGAAGCTTTCTTT.

V is TRBV5-1 and J is TRBJ2-1, with 12 nucleotides matching TRBD2. This CDR3 region has 16 residues. Germline V gene sequence: CDR1 SGHRS, CDR2 YFSETQ. V lost 3 bases, J lost 6 bases, and 7 bases stayed unmatched. The CDR3 DNA is TGCGCCAGCAGCTCAGATCTAGCGGGAGGGGGCAATGAGCAGTTCTTC. Its translation is CASSSDLAGGGNEQFF.

The genes are TRBV6-5 and TRBJ2-2; D possibly corresponds to TRBD1 (5 bases). CDR3 size: 14 residues. Germline CDR1 is MNHEY and CDR2 is SVGAGI. V was shortened by 0 bases and J by 3 bases, with 5 bases between the two germline ends. The CDR3 DNA is TGTGCCAGCAGTTACTCACAGGACACCGGGGAGCTGTTTTTT. Translating gives CASSYSQDTGELFF.

The V gene is TRBV7-3, the J gene TRBJ2-3; D might be TRBD1 (5 bases). CDR1 SGHTA and CDR2 FQGTGA come from the germline V gene. The CDR3 length is 15 residues. Trimming took 0 bases from V and 0 from J, leaving 7 bases between them. CDR3: CASSLTGDSTDTQYF. CDR3 nucleotides: TGTGCCAGCAGCTTAACAGGGGATAGCACAGATACGCAGTATTTT.

The rearrangement uses TRBV5-1 and TRBJ2-3, with TRBD1 matching over 10 bases. Germline V gene lookup returns CDR1 SGHRS and CDR2 YFSETQ. The length of the CDR3 is 14 residues. Trimming took 4 bases from V and 1 from J; bases not matched to a gene: 0. CDR3 nucleotide sequence: TGCGCCAGCAGCGGGACAGGGGGCACAGATACGCAGTATTTT. Encoded protein: CASSGTGGTDTQYF.

The chain joins TRBV10-1 to TRBJ2-7, with 10 nucleotides matching TRBD2. Germline-derived CDR1 and CDR2 are WNHNN and SYGVQD (reference sequence). The ends lost 5 bases at V and 6 bases at J; junction bases unmatched: 7. This CDR3 has 14 residues. The DNA of the CDR3 is TGCGCCAGCAGTTCTAGCGGGAGCATAGGCGAGCAGTACTTC. The encoded protein is CASSSSGSIGEQYF.

The gene calls are TRBV5-1 and TRBJ2-1, with TRBD2 matching 13 bases. CDR3 length: 16 residues. Germline V gene data show CDR1 as SGHRS and CDR2 as YFSETQ. The junction had 2 bases not matched to a gene; V was cut back by 2 bases and J by 3 bases. In DNA, the CDR3 is TGCGCCAGCAGCTTACTAGCGGGAGGGCACTACAATGAGCAGTTCTTC. It is translated as CASSLLAGGHYNEQFF.

CDR3 sequence reads: CASSLAWGQGRTEAFF. CDR3 coding DNA: TGTGCCAGCAGCTTAGCCTGGGGGCAGGGTCGGACTGAAGCTTTCTTT. The chain employs TRBV11-2 and TRBJ1-1, with D perhaps TRBD1 (6 bases). CDR1 and CDR2 from the germline V gene are SGHAT and FQNNGV. V was shortened by 1 base and J by 5 bases, with 17 bases between the two germline ends. This CDR3 region has 16 residues.

The rearrangement links TRBV5-4 to TRBJ2-7; maybe TRBD1 (5 bases). The germline V and J ends were trimmed by 0 bases and 5 bases, with 15 bases remaining between them. CDR3 length equals 15 residues. CDR1 SGHNT and CDR2 YYREEE come from the germline V gene (reference sequence). This chain's CDR3 is CASSLGTGGLDEQYF. The CDR3 DNA sequence: TGTGCCAGCAGCTTGGGAACAGGTGGTCTCGACGAGCAGTACTTC.

This clone was found a few times. The V and J genes are TRBV9 and TRBJ1-5, with 7 bases lining up with TRBD1. The CDR3 totals 13 residues. Trimming at V came to 3 bases and at J to 6 bases, leaving 3 bases not matched to a gene. Per germline, CDR1 SGDLS and CDR2 YYNGEE. CDR3 residues: CASSGQGSQPQHF. The CDR3 DNA is TGTGCCAGCAGCGGACAGGGCTCTCAGCCCCAGCATTTT.

This chain connects TRBV9 to TRBJ2-2; D may match TRBD1 or TRBD2 (5 bases each). This CDR3 region has 16 residues. The V and J ends lost 5 bases and 6 bases respectively, with 20 bases between them. In germline, CDR1 is SGDLS, CDR2 YYNGEE. CDR3 in DNA: TGTGCCAGCAGTACAACCGGGACCCATACACCCGGGGAGCTGTTTTTT. This codes for CASSTTGTHTPGELFF.

V and J are TRBV7-9 and TRBJ1-3, with D possibly matching TRBD1 (5 bases). The germline V gene encodes CDR1 SEHNR and CDR2 FQNEAQ (reference sequence). Trimming took 4 bases from V and 2 from J, leaving 18 bases between them. This CDR3 has 17 amino acids. The CDR3 here is CASSWNGKPGPGNTIYF. The CDR3 region has the DNA TGTGCCAGCAGCTGGAATGGAAAACCGGGACCTGGAAACACCATATATTTT.

The chain combines TRBV7-2 with TRBJ1-1; 8 bases line up with TRBD1. The germline CDR1 and CDR2 sequences are SGHTA and FQGNSA. The CDR3 covers 14 residues. J lost 4 bases, V lost 5 bases, and 6 bases had no gene match. The CDR3 coding sequence is TGTGCCAGCAGCCCCGACAGGGGAATCACTGAAGCTTTCTTT. It translates to CASSPDRGITEAFF.

The genes are TRBV28 and TRBJ2-7; 7 positions agree with TRBD2. This CDR3 has 14 amino acids. Germline V gene sequence: CDR1 MDHEN, CDR2 SYDVKM. With V trimmed by 3 bases and J by 0 bases, 2 bases remained unmatched. Here the CDR3 DNA reads TGTGCCAGCAGTTTGGGGGGGAGCTCCTACGAGCAGTACTTC. Translating it yields CASSLGGSSYEQYF.